The 10 T cell receptor beta chains given below trace back to one sample, sequenced in a study of CD8 T cells in Susac syndrome. Reverse transcription used roughly 0.45 to 1 ug RNA and random hexamers. Using its own MiXCR run on the immunoSEQ multiplex PCR reads, TCRdb lists one record per CDR3 protein. Altogether some 75,000 distinct CDR3 sequences are present, approximately 93% being singletons, with the ten largest covering 0.35% to 0.55%. Sequences were obtained from CD8+ T cells from PBMCs. These receptors were collected from a human donor with Susac syndrome.

The chain links TRBV20-1 to TRBJ2-3; D gene uncertain. V shed 6 bases and J shed 1 base, with 11 bases lying between them. The CDR3 is 13 amino acids. Germline lookup yields CDR1 DFQATT and CDR2 SNEGSKA (reference sequence). CDR3: CSAPIGRTDTQYF. DNA for the CDR3: TGCAGTGCCCCTATAGGTCGCACAGATACGCAGTATTTT.

V and J are TRBV28 and TRBJ2-5; 8 nucleotides align to TRBD2. V lost 3 bases and J lost 4; bases outside the gene matches: 7. The CDR3 has 15 amino acids. CDR1 is MDHEN, CDR2 SYDVKM, per germline. CDR3 sequence: CASSFAGGSPETQYF. The CDR3 DNA sequence: TGTGCCAGCAGTTTTGCGGGAGGTTCCCCAGAGACCCAGTACTTC.

The rearrangement links TRBV21-1 to TRBJ2-2. TRBV21-1 is annotated as a pseudogene. CDR3 length: 15 residues. CDR3 loop: CASSISNPSAGELFF. CDR3 nucleotide sequence: TGTGCCAGCAGCATTAGTAATCCGTCGGCCGGGGAGCTGTTTTTT.

The V and J genes are TRBV20-1 and TRBJ2-7; D is undetermined. CDR3 size: 10 residues. The germline V gene has CDR1 DFQATT and CDR2 SNEGSKA (reference sequence). Trimming removed 3 bases from V and 4 bases from J, with 4 bases in between. The CDR3 loop is CSASTYEQYF. The CDR3 DNA sequence: TGCAGTGCTAGTACTTACGAGCAGTACTTC.

This clonotype was seen a single time. The chain carries TRBV12-3 or TRBV12-4 and TRBJ1-4, with D possibly being TRBD1 (5 bases). This CDR3 region has 14 residues. V lost 5 bases and J 4 bases, leaving 11 bases between the germline ends. The CDR3 region has the DNA TGTGCCAGCAGTCGCCAGGGTTTTAATGAAAAACTGTTTTTT. It codes for CASSRQGFNEKLFF.

The chain has TRBV4-2 and TRBJ2-1, with TRBD2 matching over 8 bases. CDR1 and CDR2 (germline): LGHNA, YNFKEQ. Trimming removed 0 bases from V and 0 bases from J; junction bases left unmatched: 1. This CDR3 spans 16 amino acids. For the CDR3, the DNA is TGTGCCAGCAGCCAAGATAGCGGGAACTCCTACAATGAGCAGTTCTTC. Its protein is CASSQDSGNSYNEQFF.

The V gene is TRBV6-1, the J gene TRBJ1-5; D remains ambiguous. Trimming left V 2 bases short and J 1 base short, with 21 bases between. This CDR3 comprises 19 residues. Germline V lookup: CDR1 MNHNS, CDR2 SASEGT. Here the CDR3 reads CASSESEGRLEISNQPQHF. The DNA of the CDR3 is TGTGCCAGCAGTGAATCTGAGGGCAGACTGGAGATAAGCAATCAGCCCCAGCATTTT.

J is TRBJ2-3 and V is TRBV13; D call uncertain. Germline V lookup: CDR1 PRHDT, CDR2 FYEKMQ (reference sequence). CDR3 size: 15 residues. The ends were cut back, 3 bases at V and 0 bases at J, with 10 bases in the middle. The CDR3 sequence is CASSLPLPSTDTQYF. In DNA form, the CDR3 reads TGTGCCAGCAGCTTGCCCCTACCTAGCACAGATACGCAGTATTTT.

J is TRBJ2-5 and V is TRBV19, with D possibly being TRBD1 (5 bases). The germline CDR1 and CDR2 sequences are LNHDA and SQIVND (reference sequence). CDR3 length: 13 amino acids. Trimming shortened V by 5 bases and J by 5 bases, and 12 bases separated the two germline ends. The CDR3: CASSVTAWETQYF. The CDR3 DNA sequence: TGTGCCAGTAGTGTGACAGCATGGGAGACCCAGTACTTC. Filled out from reference TRBV19 and TRBJ2-5, the complete variable domain reads DGGITQSPKYLFRKEGQNVTLSCEQNLNHDAMYWYRQDPGQGLRLIYYSQIVNDFQKGDIAEGYSVSREKKESFPLTVTSAQKNPTAFYLCASSVTAWETQYFGPGTRLLVL.

This clonotype was counted a single time. This chain links TRBV7-8 with TRBJ2-7, with D tentatively TRBD1 (5 bases). CDR1 SGHVS and CDR2 FQNEAQ come from the germline V gene. The V end lost 5 bases, the J end lost 0 bases, and 14 bases lay between the germline ends. The CDR3 consists of 15 residues. CDR3 region: CASSPRGWSSYEQYF. For the CDR3, the DNA is TGTGCCAGCAGCCCTAGGGGCTGGAGCTCCTACGAGCAGTACTTC. Full variable domain (outside the CDR3, taken from reference TRBV7-8 and TRBJ2-7): GAGVSQSPRYKVAKRGQDVALRCDPISGHVSLFWYQQALGQGPEFLTYFQNEAQLDKSGLPSDRFFAERPEGSVSTLKIQRTQQEDSAVYLCASSPRGWSSYEQYFGPGTRLTVT.